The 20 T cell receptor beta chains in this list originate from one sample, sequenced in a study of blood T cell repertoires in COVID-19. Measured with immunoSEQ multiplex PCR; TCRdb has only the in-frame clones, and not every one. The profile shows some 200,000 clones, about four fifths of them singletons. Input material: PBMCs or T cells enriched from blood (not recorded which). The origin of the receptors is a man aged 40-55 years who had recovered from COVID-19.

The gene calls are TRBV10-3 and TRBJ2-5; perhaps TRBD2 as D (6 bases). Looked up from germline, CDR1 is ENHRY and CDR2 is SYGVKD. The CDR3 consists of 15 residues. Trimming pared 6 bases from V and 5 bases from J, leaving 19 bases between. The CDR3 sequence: CAIRESGGPSETQYF. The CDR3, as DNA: TGTGCCATCAGAGAGAGTGGAGGGCCGTCGGAGACCCAGTACTTC.

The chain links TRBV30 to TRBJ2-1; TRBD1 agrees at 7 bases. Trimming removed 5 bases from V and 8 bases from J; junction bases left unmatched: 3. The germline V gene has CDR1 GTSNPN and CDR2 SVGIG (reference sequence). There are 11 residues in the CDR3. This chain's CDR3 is CAWGQVYEQFF. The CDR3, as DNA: TGTGCCTGGGGACAGGTGTATGAGCAGTTCTTC.

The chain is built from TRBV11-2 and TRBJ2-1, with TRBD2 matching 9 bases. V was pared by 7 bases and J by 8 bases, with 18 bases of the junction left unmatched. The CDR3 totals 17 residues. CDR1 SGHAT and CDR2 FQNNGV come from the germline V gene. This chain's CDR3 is CASTWGLAQTRADEQFF. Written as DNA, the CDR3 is TGTGCCAGCACCTGGGGACTAGCCCAAACAAGAGCGGATGAGCAGTTCTTC.

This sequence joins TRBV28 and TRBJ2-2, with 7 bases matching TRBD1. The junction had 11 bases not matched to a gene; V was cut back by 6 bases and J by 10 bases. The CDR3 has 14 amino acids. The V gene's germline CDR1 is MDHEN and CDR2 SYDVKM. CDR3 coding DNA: TGTGCCAGCAGCATAGGGACAGCGGCCAAGGAGCTGTTTTTT. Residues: CASSIGTAAKELFF.

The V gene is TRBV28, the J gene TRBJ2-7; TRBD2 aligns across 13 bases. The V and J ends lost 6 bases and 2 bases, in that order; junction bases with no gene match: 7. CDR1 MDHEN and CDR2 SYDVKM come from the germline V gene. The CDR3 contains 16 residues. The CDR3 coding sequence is TGTGCCAGCAGCTCCCCGGGACTAGCGGGACCCTACGAGCAGTACTTC. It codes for CASSSPGLAGPYEQYF.

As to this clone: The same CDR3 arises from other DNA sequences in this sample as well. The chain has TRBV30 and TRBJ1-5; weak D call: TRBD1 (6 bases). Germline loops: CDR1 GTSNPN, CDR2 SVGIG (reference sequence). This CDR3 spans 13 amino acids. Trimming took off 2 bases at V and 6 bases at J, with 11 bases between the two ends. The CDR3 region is CAWSYRDIQPQHF. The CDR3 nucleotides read TGTGCCTGGAGTTACAGGGATATTCAGCCCCAGCATTTT.

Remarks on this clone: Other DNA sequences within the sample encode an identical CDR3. The CDR3 DNA follows: TGCGCCAGCAGCTTGGGGCAGGGAGGCACTGAAGCTTTCTTT. Residues: CASSLGQGGTEAFF. V and J are TRBV5-1 and TRBJ1-1, with D possibly matching TRBD1 (5 bases). The germline CDR1 and CDR2 sequences are SGHRS and YFSETQ. Trimming removed 0 bases from V and 4 bases from J, with 10 bases in between. The CDR3 is made up of 14 amino acids.

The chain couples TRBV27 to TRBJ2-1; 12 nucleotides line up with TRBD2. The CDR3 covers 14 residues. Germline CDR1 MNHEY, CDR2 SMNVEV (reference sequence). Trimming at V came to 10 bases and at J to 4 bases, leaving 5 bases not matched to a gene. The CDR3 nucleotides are TGTGCCACTCGACTAGCGGGAGCTTACAATGAGCAGTTCTTC. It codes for CATRLAGAYNEQFF.

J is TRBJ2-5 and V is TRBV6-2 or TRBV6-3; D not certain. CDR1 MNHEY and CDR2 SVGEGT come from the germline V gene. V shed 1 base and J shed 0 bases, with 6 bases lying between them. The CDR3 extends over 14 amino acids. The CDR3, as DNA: TGTGCCAGCAGTTACTTCGGGTACCAAGAGACCCAGTACTTC. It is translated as CASSYFGYQETQYF.

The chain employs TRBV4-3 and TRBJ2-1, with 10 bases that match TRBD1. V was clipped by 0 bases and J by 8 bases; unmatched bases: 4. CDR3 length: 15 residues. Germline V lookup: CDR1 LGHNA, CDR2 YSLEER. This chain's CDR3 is CASSQDRQGAYEQFF. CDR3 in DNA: TGCGCCAGCAGCCAAGATCGACAGGGGGCCTATGAGCAGTTCTTC.

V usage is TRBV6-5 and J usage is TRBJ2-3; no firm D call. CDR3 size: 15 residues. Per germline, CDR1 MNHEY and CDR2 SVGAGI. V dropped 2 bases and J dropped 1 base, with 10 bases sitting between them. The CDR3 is CASSYTITRTDTQYF. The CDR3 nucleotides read TGTGCCAGCAGTTACACCATCACTCGCACAGATACGCAGTATTTT.

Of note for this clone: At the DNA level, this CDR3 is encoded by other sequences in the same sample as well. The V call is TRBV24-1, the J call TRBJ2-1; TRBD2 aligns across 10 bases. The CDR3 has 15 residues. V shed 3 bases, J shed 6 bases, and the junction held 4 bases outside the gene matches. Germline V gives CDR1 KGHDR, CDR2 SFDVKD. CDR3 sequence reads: CATSDRTSGSNEQFF. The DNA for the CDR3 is TGTGCCACCAGTGATCGGACTAGCGGAAGCAATGAGCAGTTCTTC.

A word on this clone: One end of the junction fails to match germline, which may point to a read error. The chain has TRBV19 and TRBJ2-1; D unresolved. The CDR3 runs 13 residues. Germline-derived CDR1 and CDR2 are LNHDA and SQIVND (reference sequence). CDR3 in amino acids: CASSIFSDNEQFF. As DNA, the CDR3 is TGTGCCAGTAGTATTTTCTCCGACAATGAGCAGTTCTTC. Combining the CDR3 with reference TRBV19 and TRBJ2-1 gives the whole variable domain DGGITQSPKYLFRKEGQNVTLSCEQNLNHDAMYWYRQDPGQGLRLIYYSQIVNDFQKGDIAEGYSVSREKKESFPLTVTSAQKNPTAFYLCASSIFSDNEQFFGPGTRLTVL.

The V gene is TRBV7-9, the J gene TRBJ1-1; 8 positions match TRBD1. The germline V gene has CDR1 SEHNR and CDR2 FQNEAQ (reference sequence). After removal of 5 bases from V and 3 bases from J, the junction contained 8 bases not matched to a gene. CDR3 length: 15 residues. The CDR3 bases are TGTGCCAGCAGCCACGGACAGGGTGGGGACACTGAAGCTTTCTTT. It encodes CASSHGQGGDTEAFF.

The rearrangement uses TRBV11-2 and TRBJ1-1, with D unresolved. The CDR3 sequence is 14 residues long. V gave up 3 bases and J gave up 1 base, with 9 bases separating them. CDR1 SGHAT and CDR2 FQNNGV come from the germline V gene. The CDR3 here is CASSFGQANTEAFF. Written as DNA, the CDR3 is TGTGCCAGCAGCTTCGGTCAGGCGAACACTGAAGCTTTCTTT.

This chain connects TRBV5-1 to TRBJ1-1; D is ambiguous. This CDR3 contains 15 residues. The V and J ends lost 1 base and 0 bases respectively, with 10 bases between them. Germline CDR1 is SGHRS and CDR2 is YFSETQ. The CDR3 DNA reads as TGCGCCAGCAGCTTGATGGCTGTACTGAACACTGAAGCTTTCTTT. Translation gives CASSLMAVLNTEAFF.

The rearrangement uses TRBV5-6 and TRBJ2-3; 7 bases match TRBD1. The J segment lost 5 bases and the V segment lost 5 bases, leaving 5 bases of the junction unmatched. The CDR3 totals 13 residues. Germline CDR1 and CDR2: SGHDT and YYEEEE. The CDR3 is CASSRDSRDTQYF. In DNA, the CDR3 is TGTGCCAGCAGTCGGGACAGCCGAGATACGCAGTATTTT.

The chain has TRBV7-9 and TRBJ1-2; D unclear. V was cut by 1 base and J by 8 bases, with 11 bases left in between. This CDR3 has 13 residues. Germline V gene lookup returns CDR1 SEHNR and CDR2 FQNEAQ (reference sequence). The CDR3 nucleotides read TGTGCCAGCAGCTTAGAATTAATCTCCGGCTACACCTTC. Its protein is CASSLELISGYTF.

CDR3 nucleotide sequence: TGCAGCGTTGAAGGGGCAGAAGCGGGAGAATCCGGGGAGCTGTTTTTT. The encoded protein is CSVEGAEAGESGELFF. This chain joins TRBV29-1 and TRBJ2-2; 8 bases fit TRBD2. Germline CDR1 SQVTM, CDR2 ANQGSEA. V dropped 1 base and J dropped 6; count of bases not matched to a gene: 10. The CDR3 spans 16 residues.

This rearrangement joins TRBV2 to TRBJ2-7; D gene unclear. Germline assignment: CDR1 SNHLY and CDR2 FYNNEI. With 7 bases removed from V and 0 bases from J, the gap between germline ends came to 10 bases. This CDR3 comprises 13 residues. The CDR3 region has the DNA TGTGCCAGCAACATCGGGTACTCCTACGAGCAGTACTTC. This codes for CASNIGYSYEQYF.